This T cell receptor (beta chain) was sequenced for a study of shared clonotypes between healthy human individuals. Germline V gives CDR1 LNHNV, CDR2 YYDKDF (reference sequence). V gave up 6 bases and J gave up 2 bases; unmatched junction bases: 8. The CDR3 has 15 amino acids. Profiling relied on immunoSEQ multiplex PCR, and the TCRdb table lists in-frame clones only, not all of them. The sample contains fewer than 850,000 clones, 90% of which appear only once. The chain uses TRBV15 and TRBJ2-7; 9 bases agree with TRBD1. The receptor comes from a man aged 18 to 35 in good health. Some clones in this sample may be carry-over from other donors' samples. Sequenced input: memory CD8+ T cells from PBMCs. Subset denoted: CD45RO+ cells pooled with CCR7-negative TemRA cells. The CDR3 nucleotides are TGTGCCACCAGTAGGGACAGGGAGTCCACCTACGAGCAGTACTTC. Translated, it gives CATSRDRESTYEQYF.